Listed below are T cell receptor beta chains from one sample, sequenced in a study of CD8 T cells in Susac syndrome. In TCRdb, the immunoSEQ multiplex PCR reads were re-called with MiXCR into one record per CDR3 protein. The data hold about 150,000 distinct CDR3 sequences, with approximately 95% observed a single time. The sample consisted of CD4+ T cells from PBMCs. The receptors come from a human donor in good health. The CDR3 runs from the conserved cysteine through the conserved F or W. The D gene is left open where the match is weak. The size of a clone is reported for some rows only, either as once, few or many, or as a class for expanded clones.

TRBD1,-,TRBJ2-2,TRBV2,TGTGCCAGCAGTGAACTGAGACAGGGACCCAACACCGGGGAGCTGTTTTTT,CASSELRQGPNTGELFF
-,once,TRBJ2-1,TRBV6-6,TGTGCCAGCAGTTACTCGATCGGGACCGAGCAGTTCTTC,CASSYSIGTEQFF
-,-,TRBJ2-7,TRBV12-3/TRBV12-4,TGTGCCAGCAGACCCGTTCTGGCAGGAGGAAATTACGAGCAGTACTTC,CASRPVLAGGNYEQYF
-,-,TRBJ2-6,TRBV7-3,TGTGCCAGCAGCCCTCAGGGGAGCATCTCTGGGGCCAACGTCCTGACTTTC,CASSPQGSISGANVLTF
-,-,TRBJ1-2,TRBV7-2,TGTGCCAGCAGCTTCCAGGGAGGTGACTATGGCTACACCTTC,CASSFQGGDYGYTF
TRBD1,few,TRBJ2-7,TRBV2,TGTGCCAGCAGAGGACCCGGGACAGGGAGCGGCGAGCAGTACTTC,CASRGPGTGSGEQYF
-,once,TRBJ2-3,TRBV20-1,TGCAGTGCTAGAGATCTCCGACGGATTAGCACAGATACGCAGTATTTT,CSARDLRRISTDTQYF
-,-,TRBJ2-2,TRBV24-1,TGTGCCACCAGTGACACAGGGATCACCGGGGAGCTGTTTTTT,CATSDTGITGELFF
-,-,TRBJ2-1,TRBV6-5,TGTGCCAGCAGCAAGTTAGCGGCGCACTACAATGAGCAGTTCTTC,CASSKLAAHYNEQFF
-,-,TRBJ1-1,TRBV19,TGTGCCAGTAGGAAAAGCCTGAACACTGAAGCTTTCTTT,CASRKSLNTEAFF
-,-,TRBJ2-6,TRBV3-1,TGTGCCAGCAGCCCCCGGACCGGGAGCTCTGGGGCCAACGTCCTGACTTTC,CASSPRTGSSGANVLTF
-,once,TRBJ1-2,TRBV3-1,TGTGCCAGCAGTCGAGTTGACGGAAACTATGGCTACACCTTC,CASSRVDGNYGYTF
-,-,TRBJ1-1,TRBV5-1,TGCGCCAGCAGCGATGCAGGGTCCATGAACACTGAAGCTTTCTTT,CASSDAGSMNTEAFF
-,-,TRBJ2-7,TRBV7-2,TGTGCCAGCAGCCCTAAGGCGGGGCTCTACGAGCAGTACTTC,CASSPKAGLYEQYF
TRBD2,-,TRBJ2-3,TRBV12-3/TRBV12-4,TGTGCCAGCAGTTTAGCGCTGGCGACTAGCGGGAGAGCAGATACGCAGTATTTT,CASSLALATSGRADTQYF
-,-,TRBJ1-2,TRBV20-1,TGCAGTGCTCTAACCGGTTTCCCTGTTATGGCTGGCTACACCTTC,CSALTGFPVMAGYTF
-,once,TRBJ2-7,TRBV19,TGTGCCAGTAGTGGTAATGCCGGACGTATTTCCTACGAGCAGTACTTC,CASSGNAGRISYEQYF
-,-,TRBJ2-7,TRBV20-1,TGCAGTGCTAGCAAAGAACCCTACGAGCAGTACTTC,CSASKEPYEQYF
-,-,TRBJ1-5,TRBV18,TGTGCCAGCTCACCAGGACTGATCAATCAGCCCCAGCATTTT,CASSPGLINQPQHF
TRBD2,-,TRBJ2-2,TRBV27,TGTGCCAGCAGTCTAGGTAGCGGGAGCGCCGGGGAGCTGTTTTTT,CASSLGSGSAGELFF
TRBD1,-,TRBJ2-7,TRBV29-1,TGCAGCGTTGTGACTCGGGACAGTTCCTACGAGCAGTACTTC,CSVVTRDSSYEQYF
-,few,TRBJ2-4,TRBV19,TGTGCCAGTAGTGCGGCAGCAGCAGCCCAAAACATTCAGTACTTC,CASSAAAAAQNIQYF
-,-,TRBJ2-7,TRBV20-1,TGCAGTGCTAGTTCGAGCGGGGAGCAGTACTTC,CSASSSGEQYF
TRBD2,-,TRBJ2-3,TRBV29-1,TGCAGCGTTAGCGGACTAGCGGGAGGGACGGATACGCAGTATTTT,CSVSGLAGGTDTQYF
-,once,TRBJ2-7,TRBV29-1,TGCAGCGTTGAAAAAGGGTTAGGCCCCCAGTACTTC,CSVEKGLGPQYF
-,-,TRBJ2-7,TRBV5-4,TGTGCCAGCAGCCCGTGGGGTAGGACTTACTACGAGCAGTACTTC,CASSPWGRTYYEQYF
-,-,TRBJ1-2,TRBV28,TGTGCCAGCAACAACCACGGGGGGCTTGGCTACACCTTC,CASNNHGGLGYTF
TRBD1,-,TRBJ1-1,TRBV20-1,TGCAGTGCACGGACAGGGGATATCACTGAAGCTTTCTTT,CSARTGDITEAFF
-,-,TRBJ2-3,TRBV20-1,TGCAGTGCATGGACTGGTTTCACAGATACGCAGTATTTT,CSAWTGFTDTQYF
-,-,TRBJ2-5,TRBV20-1,TGCAGTGCTGCTGGAGGGAGAGAGACCCAGTACTTC,CSAAGGRETQYF
-,-,TRBJ1-2,TRBV20-1,TGCAGTGCCCCGGACGGAATATATGGCTACACCTTC,CSAPDGIYGYTF
TRBD1,-,TRBJ2-6,TRBV3-1,TGTGCCAGCAGCCAAGGTGGCAGGGGGCTATTCAGTGGGGCCAACGTCCTGACTTTC,CASSQGGRGLFSGANVLTF
-,-,TRBJ2-5,TRBV18,TGTGCCAGCTCACCCTCTCCGGGTTTGGAGACCCAGTACTTC,CASSPSPGLETQYF
-,-,TRBJ1-2,TRBV4-1,TGCGCCAGCAGCCAGGGCAATCTAAACTATGGCTACACCTTC,CASSQGNLNYGYTF
TRBD2,-,TRBJ2-3,TRBV5-4,TGTGCCAGCAGCTTGGTACAGAGACTAGCGGGAGAGTCAGATACGCAGTATTTT,CASSLVQRLAGESDTQYF
TRBD1,once,TRBJ2-4,TRBV20-1,TGCAGTGCTAGAAAGGACAGGGGATACAAAAACATTCAGTACTTC,CSARKDRGYKNIQYF
-,-,TRBJ2-7,TRBV6-6,TGTGCCAGCAGTTACTCGAAGGAACGGAACTCCTACGAGCAGTACTTC,CASSYSKERNSYEQYF
-,-,TRBJ1-2,TRBV2,TGTGCCAGCAGCCCCAGACGTCAGGGCTACACCTTC,CASSPRRQGYTF
-,-,TRBJ2-1,TRBV9,TGTGCCAGCAGCGTAGACGGCGGCACCATAAAGCAGTTCTTC,CASSVDGGTIKQFF
-,-,TRBJ2-3,TRBV30,TGTGCCTGGAGTCGGAGCAGCACAGATACGCAGTATTTT,CAWSRSSTDTQYF
-,once,TRBJ2-2,TRBV10-3,TGTGCCATCAGTGAGTTCGAGGACACCGGGGAGCTGTTTTTT,CAISEFEDTGELFF
TRBD1,once,TRBJ1-1,TRBV12-3/TRBV12-4,TGTGCCAGCCGTCGGTCGACAGGGGGCGACACTGAAGCTTTCTTT,CASRRSTGGDTEAFF
TRBD1,-,TRBJ1-1,TRBV5-1,TGCGCCAGCAGCGTCGACAGGGGAGTTGGGGTGAACACTGAAGCTTTCTTT,CASSVDRGVGVNTEAFF
TRBD1,-,TRBJ1-2,TRBV7-9,TGTGCCAGCAGCTTCGACAGGGCCTATGGCTACACCTTC,CASSFDRAYGYTF
-,-,TRBJ1-1,TRBV2,TGTGCCAGCAGAGGGGAGGCAGGGCCTACTGAAGCTTTCTTT,CASRGEAGPTEAFF
TRBD1,-,TRBJ2-4,TRBV5-1,TGCGCCAGCAGCTTGGGGTGGAGACAGGGTAACATTCAGTACTTC,CASSLGWRQGNIQYF
-,-,TRBJ1-2,TRBV2,TGTGCCAGCAAGGGACTCCGAACTGGTGGCTACACCTTC,CASKGLRTGGYTF
-,-,TRBJ2-1,TRBV5-4,TGTGCCAGCAGCTTGGTTGGGGGTAGTATGGGTGAGCAGTTCTTC,CASSLVGGSMGEQFF